The present T cell receptor beta chain was sequenced within a study of vaccination effects on CD4 cells after COVID-19. In the study overall: The median interval between the second dose and post-vaccine sampling was 72 days.

A single count supports this clone. Its cognate antigen is unknown. The CDR3 is 13 residues long. Trimming shortened V by 6 bases and J by 3 bases, and 11 bases separated the two germline ends. The germline V gene encodes CDR1 MNHEY and CDR2 SVGAGI. Viral peptide pool expansion of antigen-specific CD4+ T cells preceded sequencing in the ViraFEST assay. Cells that had been cultured for 10 days were the source of isolated CD4+ T cells. Participants got two doses of BNT162b2 or mRNA-1273 vaccine. Cultures had half their medium replaced with IL-2 medium on days 3 and 7. Whole-study findings and limits: Vaccine-induced clones in healthy vaccinees cross-reacted with common cold coronaviruses in only 1 of 255 cases.

The repertoire was sequenced with immunoSEQ multiplex PCR; TCRdb's copy has only in-frame clones and lacks some. The sample has 80,000 to 95,000 clones, roughly 73% seen once; the top ten hold more than 1%. Specimen: CD4+ T cells from PBMCs cultured with HCoV-OC43 spike peptides, collected after COVID-19 vaccination. Sample subset: HCoV-OC43 spike overlapping peptide pool stimulation. V is TRBV6-5 and J is TRBJ2-5; tentative D call: TRBD2 (6 bases). The clonotype originates from a human donor who received a COVID-19 vaccine. CDR3 loop: CASSVPGEETQYF. CDR3 coding DNA: TGTGCCAGCAGCGTCCCGGGGGAAGAGACCCAGTACTTC.